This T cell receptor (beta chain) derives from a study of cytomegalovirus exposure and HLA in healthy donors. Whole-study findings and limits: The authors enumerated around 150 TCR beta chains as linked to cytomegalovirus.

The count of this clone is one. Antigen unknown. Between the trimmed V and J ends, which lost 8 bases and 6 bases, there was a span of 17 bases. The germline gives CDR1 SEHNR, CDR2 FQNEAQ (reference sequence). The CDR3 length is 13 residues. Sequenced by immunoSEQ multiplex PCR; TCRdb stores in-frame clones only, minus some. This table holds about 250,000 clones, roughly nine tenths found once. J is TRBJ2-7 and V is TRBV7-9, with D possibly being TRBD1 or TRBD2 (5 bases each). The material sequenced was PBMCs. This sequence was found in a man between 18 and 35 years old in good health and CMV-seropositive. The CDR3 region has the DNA TGTGCCAGCTGGGCCGGGACCCACCGCGAGCAGTACTTC. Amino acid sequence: CASWAGTHREQYF.